A selection of T cell receptor beta chains follows, all from one sample in a study of T cell responses to AZD1222 COVID-19 vaccine. Assay: immunoSEQ multiplex PCR; the TCRdb copy retains only in-frame clones and omits some. The top ten hold more than 4.5% of the sample, which has 100,000 to 150,000 clones, 93% seen once. The sequencing here drew on peripheral blood, taken on day 0 of AZD1222 vaccination. Every receptor here comes from an adult in good health. CDR3s include the opening cysteine and the closing phenylalanine or tryptophan. D genes are given only for firm matches. The listing skips clone size in some rows; elsewhere it reads once, few, many or a size class.

>-|TRBJ2-6|-|TRBV28
TGTGCCAGTAATTCTGGGGCCAACGTCCTGACTTTC
CASNSGANVLTF
>-|TRBJ2-1|TRBD2|TRBV15
TGTGCCACCAGCAGAGATCCTAGCGGGAGGGCTAAATCCCCCTACAATGAGCAGTTCTTC
CATSRDPSGRAKSPYNEQFF
>-|TRBJ1-1|-|TRBV7-9
TGTGCCAGCAGCCCACGAGGAGGAATGAACACTGAAGCTTTCTTT
CASSPRGGMNTEAFF
>-|TRBJ2-2|-|TRBV13
TGTGCCAGCAGCTTGATCGCCGGGGAGCTGTTTTTT
CASSLIAGELFF
>-|TRBJ1-1|-|TRBV30
TGTGCCTGGAGTGACGGGAACACTGAAGCTTTCTTT
CAWSDGNTEAFF
>-|TRBJ2-7|-|TRBV12-3/TRBV12-4
TGTGCCAGCAGTTCAGGGGTTTGGGAGCAGTACTTC
CASSSGVWEQYF
>-|TRBJ1-2|TRBD1|TRBV3-1/TRBV3-2
TGTGCCAGCAGCGGACCCGGGACAGGGGCCTCCATCGGTGGCTACACCTTC
CASSGPGTGASIGGYTF
>-|TRBJ2-1|TRBD2|TRBV4-1
TGCGCCAGCAGCCAGCCGGGACTAGCCCACAATGAGCAGTTCTTC
CASSQPGLAHNEQFF
>-|TRBJ2-7|-|TRBV3-1/TRBV3-2
TGTGCCAGCAGCCAAGATCCCAGGAGCTCCTACGAGCAGTACTTC
CASSQDPRSSYEQYF
>-|TRBJ1-5|TRBD1|TRBV7-2
TGTGCCAGCAGCAAGGACAGGGGGCTGGGTCAGCCCCAGCATTTT
CASSKDRGLGQPQHF
>-|TRBJ2-1|TRBD1|TRBV20-1
TGCAGTGCGGACAGGGGGACCGAGCAGTTCTTC
CSADRGTEQFF
>-|TRBJ2-7|TRBD2|TRBV6-5
TGTGCCAGCAGTTACTCGGGACTAGCGGGAAACTACGAGCAGTACTTC
CASSYSGLAGNYEQYF
>-|TRBJ2-6|TRBD1|TRBV19
TGTGCCAGTAGTATGTCAACTTTTCCCCGGGACAGGGTAACCGGGGCCAACGTCCTGACTTTC
CASSMSTFPRDRVTGANVLTF
>-|TRBJ1-1|-|TRBV20-1
TGCAGTGCTAGAGGGGGGACTGAAGCTTTCTTT
CSARGGTEAFF
>-|TRBJ2-1|-|TRBV9
TGTGCCAGCAGCGTAGCGGGGGACCGATTCGATGAGCAGTTCTTC
CASSVAGDRFDEQFF
>-|TRBJ1-5|-|TRBV19
TGTGCCAGTACTTCGAGGGGTATCCAGCCCCAGCATTTT
CASTSRGIQPQHF
>once|TRBJ2-5|-|TRBV9
TGTGCCAGCAGCGTAGATGGAGGCCCCCGGGAGACCCAGTACTTC
CASSVDGGPRETQYF
>-|TRBJ2-1|-|TRBV7-7
TGTGCCAGCAGCCCCGTTCCCCGCGGGTCCTACAATGAGCAGTTCTTC
CASSPVPRGSYNEQFF
>-|TRBJ2-1|TRBD2|TRBV29-1
TGCAGCGTTCATGTGGCTAGCGGGGGCGATGAGCAGTTCTTC
CSVHVASGGDEQFF
>once|TRBJ1-2|TRBD1|TRBV5-1
TGCGCCAGCAGCTTTGACAGGGGGGCTGGCTACACCTTC
CASSFDRGAGYTF
>-|TRBJ1-1|TRBD1|TRBV5-1
TGCGCCAGCAGCTTGCAGGGGACAGACACTGAAGCTTTCTTT
CASSLQGTDTEAFF
>-|TRBJ2-7|-|TRBV7-2
TGTGCCAGCAGCCCCGGGTTCAACGAGCAGTACTTC
CASSPGFNEQYF
>-|TRBJ1-2|-|TRBV5-1
TGCGCCAGCAGCCTGCGGACTGGAGGGCCTCCAACCTTC
CASSLRTGGPPTF
>-|TRBJ2-3|-|TRBV27
TGTGCCAGCGGACGGGGCTCTCTCACAGATACGCAGTATTTT
CASGRGSLTDTQYF
>-|TRBJ2-7|-|TRBV7-8
TGTGCCAGCAGCTTAAGTAGCACCGGGGGCCTCTACGAGCAGTACTTC
CASSLSSTGGLYEQYF
>once|TRBJ2-5|TRBD1|TRBV5-4
TGTGCCAGCAGCCAAACAGGGGAGCAAGAGACCCAGTACTTC
CASSQTGEQETQYF
>-|TRBJ1-5|-|TRBV12-3/TRBV12-4
TGTGCCAGCAGTCCGACGGATCAGCCCCAGCATTTT
CASSPTDQPQHF
>-|TRBJ2-7|-|TRBV6-2/TRBV6-3
TGTGCCAGCAGTCCCGGGAGTAACTACGGGACTCCTTACGAGCAGTACTTC
CASSPGSNYGTPYEQYF
>few|TRBJ1-6|TRBD1|TRBV5-6
TGTGCCAGCAGCTATGGACAGGGCCGTAATTCACCCCTCCACTTT
CASSYGQGRNSPLHF
>-|TRBJ1-6|-|TRBV9
TGTGCCAGCAGCGCCGGGGGGTGGGACGACTATAATTCACCCCTCCACTTT
CASSAGGWDDYNSPLHF
>once|TRBJ2-7|-|TRBV5-4
TGTGCCAGCAGCCGTTTCTCCGACGAGCAGTACTTC
CASSRFSDEQYF
>-|TRBJ2-1|-|TRBV15
TGTGCCACCAGCAGAGATCCAGGAAAGGTAGGCAATGAGCAGTTCTTC
CATSRDPGKVGNEQFF
>once|TRBJ2-3|TRBD2|TRBV19
TGTGCCAGTAGTCCTTGGACTAGCGGGGTTACAGATACGCAGTATTTT
CASSPWTSGVTDTQYF
>-|TRBJ2-3|TRBD1|TRBV7-9
TGTGCCAGCAGCCTATGGACAGGGGGAAACACAGATACGCAGTATTTT
CASSLWTGGNTDTQYF
>-|TRBJ2-6|-|TRBV19
TGTGCCAGTAGAGCTGGGGCCAACGTCCTGACTTTC
CASRAGANVLTF